The T cell receptor (beta chain) described here comes from a study of T cell changes during pregnancy in multiple sclerosis. The method was immunoSEQ multiplex PCR; TCRdb's version includes in-frame clones alone and lacks a portion of them. The table includes 45,000 to 65,000 clones, approximately 94% detected once. Germline loops: CDR1 LGHNA, CDR2 YNFKEQ. The J segment lost 4 bases and the V segment lost 4 bases, leaving 8 bases of the junction unmatched. The length of the CDR3 is 15 residues. This clone was seen only once. Sequences were derived from CD8+ T cells from peripheral blood mononuclear cells, sampled in the third trimester of pregnancy. The TCR originated in a female donor with multiple sclerosis, enrolled in a pregnancy study. This sequence joins TRBV4-2 and TRBJ1-2; 8 bases align to TRBD1. The CDR3 coding sequence is TGTGCCAGCAGCCCACAGACAGGGGCGATCTATGGCTACACCTTC. Residues: CASSPQTGAIYGYTF.